This T cell receptor beta chain was captured in a study of blood T cell repertoires in COVID-19. Study-level information: COVID-19 samples, acute and convalescent, were from the United States, Italy and Spain. PBMCs, B-cell-depleted T cells, or T cells were the source of the cDNA or gDNA that made up the material.

Comment on this clone: Other DNA sequences in the same sample also yield this CDR3.

V lost 0 bases and J lost 5; bases outside the gene matches: 3. This CDR3 region has 15 residues. Germline values: CDR1 SGHRS, CDR2 YFSETQ. Authors' analysis steps: For nucleated cells, counts were estimated from reference gene primer amplification. Using immunoSEQ multiplex PCR, the repertoire was profiled, and TCRdb retains in-frame clones only, with some absent. D and trimming were read from the DNA, whereas the V and J calls and clone size are those reported in that table. This table holds about 210,000 clones, under 85% found once. Seattle patients were enrolled during active infection and followed longitudinally.

Sequenced sample: peripheral blood. This chain joins TRBV5-1 and TRBJ2-7; 12 bases align to TRBD1. The sequence derives from a woman of 80 years or more with COVID-19, enrolled during active disease. Written as DNA, the CDR3 is TGCGCCAGCAGCTTGGCCGGGACAGGGGGCGACGAGCAGTACTTC. Its translation is CASSLAGTGGDEQYF. Filled out from reference TRBV5-1 and TRBJ2-7, the complete variable domain reads KAGVTQTPRYLIKTRGQQVTLSCSPISGHRSVSWYQQTPGQGLQFLFEYFSETQRNKGNFPGRFSGRQFSNSRSEMNVSTLELGDSALYLCASSLAGTGGDEQYFGPGTRLTVT.